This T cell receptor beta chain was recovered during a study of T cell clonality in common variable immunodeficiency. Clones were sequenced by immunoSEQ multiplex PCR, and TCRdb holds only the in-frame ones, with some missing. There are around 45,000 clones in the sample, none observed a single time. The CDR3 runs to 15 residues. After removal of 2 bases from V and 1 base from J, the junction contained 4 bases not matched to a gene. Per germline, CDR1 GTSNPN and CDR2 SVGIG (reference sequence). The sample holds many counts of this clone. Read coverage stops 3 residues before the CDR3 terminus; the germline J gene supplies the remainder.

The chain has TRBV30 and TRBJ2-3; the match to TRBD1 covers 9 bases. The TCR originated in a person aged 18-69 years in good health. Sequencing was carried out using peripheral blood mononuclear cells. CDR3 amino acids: CAWSRQGDGTDTQYF. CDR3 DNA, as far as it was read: TGTGCCTGGAGTCGACAGGGGGACGGCACAGATACG.